The 26 T cell receptor beta chains below all came from one sample that was sequenced in a study of shared clonotypes between healthy human individuals. Here immunoSEQ multiplex PCR was the method, and the copy in TCRdb shows in-frame clones only, minus some. The sample yields millions of clones, 85% to 95% seen once. Material: naive CD4+ T cells sorted from blood. Documented subset: CD45RA+ positively selected. These receptors were obtained from a man aged 18 to 29 in good health.

The chain combines TRBV11-2 with TRBJ2-2, with TRBD2 matching 7 bases. Germline loops: CDR1 SGHAT, CDR2 FQNNGV. There are 19 residues in the CDR3. With 5 bases clipped from V and 5 bases from J, the junction kept 20 bases outside the gene matches. The CDR3 DNA reads TGTGCCAGCAGCCGCCTAGACGCGCCCGGCGGGAGCCAAACCGGGGAGCTGTTTTTT. Translated, it gives CASSRLDAPGGSQTGELFF.

The J gene is TRBJ2-1, the V gene TRBV4-3; the match to TRBD2 covers 7 bases. V gave up 1 base and J gave up 7 bases; unmatched junction bases: 10. The germline gives CDR1 LGHNA, CDR2 YSLEER. The CDR3 extends over 16 amino acids. The CDR3 loop reads CASSQGGGRVRNEQFF. In DNA, the CDR3 is TGCGCCAGCAGCCAAGGTGGCGGGAGAGTTAGGAATGAGCAGTTCTTC.

The rearrangement uses TRBV10-3 and TRBJ2-1, with D tentatively TRBD1 (6 bases). CDR1 is ENHRY and CDR2 is SYGVKD in the germline V gene. The V gene lost 6 bases and the J gene lost 10 bases, with 13 bases spanning the gap. The CDR3 is 12 residues long. This chain's CDR3 is CAIRTDSWEQFF. Written as DNA, the CDR3 is TGTGCCATCAGGACGGACAGTTGGGAGCAGTTCTTC.

This rearrangement joins TRBV4-2 to TRBJ1-6, with unresolved D. Germline values: CDR1 LGHNA, CDR2 YNFKEQ. The CDR3 covers 15 residues. The V end lost 0 bases, the J end lost 7 bases, and 10 bases lay between the germline ends. The CDR3 DNA is TGTGCCAGCAGCCAAGATATCGAGGACAATTCACCCCTCCACTTT. Protein product: CASSQDIEDNSPLHF.

This clone was recorded a few times. The sample has other DNA sequences that encode this CDR3 too. V usage is TRBV10-3 and J usage is TRBJ1-2; D unclear. Per the germline V gene, CDR1 is ENHRY and CDR2 is SYGVKD. V dropped 2 bases and J dropped 1 base, with 2 bases sitting between them. The CDR3 length is 12 residues. The CDR3 is CAISEINYGYTF. The CDR3 DNA reads as TGTGCCATCAGTGAGATTAACTATGGCTACACCTTC.

The chain is built from TRBV19 and TRBJ2-5, with TRBD2 identical over 9 bases. The CDR3 covers 15 residues. V lost 3 bases, J lost 0 bases, and 2 bases stayed unmatched. Germline CDR1 LNHDA, CDR2 SQIVND (reference sequence). The CDR3 is CASSIRLADQETQYF. In DNA, the CDR3 is TGTGCCAGTAGTATCCGACTAGCGGACCAAGAGACCCAGTACTTC.

The chain uses TRBV7-9 and TRBJ1-1, with D perhaps matching TRBD1 (6 bases). Trimming cost V 5 bases and J 7 bases, with 11 bases left between them. CDR1 and CDR2 from the germline V gene are SEHNR and FQNEAQ (reference sequence). There are 12 residues in the CDR3. CDR3 coding DNA: TGTGCCAGCAGCAATCGGGGGCTTGAAGCTTTCTTT. This gives the protein CASSNRGLEAFF.

This chain uses TRBV6-5 with TRBJ1-5, with 8 positions matching TRBD1. J lost 7 bases, V lost 4 bases, and 9 bases had no gene match. Germline assignment: CDR1 MNHEY and CDR2 SVGAGI. The CDR3 has 15 amino acids. This CDR3 is CASSFAQGAGQPQHF. CDR3 nucleotides: TGTGCCAGCAGTTTTGCCCAGGGGGCAGGACAGCCCCAGCATTTT.

The V call is TRBV10-3, the J call TRBJ2-4; weak D call: TRBD1 (7 bases). CDR3 size: 16 residues. CDR1 is ENHRY and CDR2 is SYGVKD in the germline V gene. V gave up 0 bases and J gave up 4 bases, with 13 bases separating them. CDR3 in DNA: TGTGCCATCAGTGAGTCGGTGGCAGGGGGGAAAAACATTCAGTACTTC. This translates into CAISESVAGGKNIQYF.

Of note for this clone: In the same sample, other DNA sequences code for this CDR3. The chain employs TRBV6-5 and TRBJ2-7; TRBD2 might be the D (5 bases). This CDR3 has 12 amino acids. Per germline, CDR1 MNHEY and CDR2 SVGAGI. Trimming stripped 5 bases from V and 0 bases from J, with 5 bases between. The DNA of the CDR3 is TGTGCCAGCAGTCGGGACTCCTACGAGCAGTACTTC. Encoded protein: CASSRDSYEQYF.

The chain recombines TRBV2 with TRBJ2-1, with a tentative D call TRBD1 (5 bases). Trimming left V 2 bases short and J 7 bases short, with 12 bases between. Germline CDR1 is SNHLY and CDR2 is FYNNEI. The CDR3 sequence is 14 residues long. The CDR3 DNA is TGTGCCAGCAGTGAACAAGGGGCTAGGAATGAGCAGTTCTTC. It codes for CASSEQGARNEQFF.

The gene calls are TRBV6-5 and TRBJ1-4; D gene unclear. This CDR3 is built from 16 residues. V was pared by 0 bases and J by 0 bases, with 8 bases between. Per the germline V gene, CDR1 is MNHEY and CDR2 is SVGAGI. CDR3 DNA: TGTGCCAGCAGTTACTCGGGTGCCCCAACTAATGAAAAACTGTTTTTT. Protein product: CASSYSGAPTNEKLFF.

With respect to this clone: The sample carries other DNA sequences with the same CDR3. The chain has TRBV5-1 and TRBJ2-1, with 13 positions matching TRBD2. The CDR3 totals 15 residues. Trimming at V came to 3 bases and at J to 7 bases, leaving 4 bases not matched to a gene. Germline V gene data show CDR1 as SGHRS and CDR2 as YFSETQ. Written as DNA, the CDR3 is TGCGCCAGCAGCTCGGGACTAGCGGGAAATAATGAGCAGTTCTTC. This translates into CASSSGLAGNNEQFF.

V gene TRBV29-1 combines with J gene TRBJ1-3; D is ambiguous. This CDR3 is 12 amino acids long. Deletions cut 7 bases from V and 0 bases from J, with 7 bases between. Germline V gene data show CDR1 as SQVTM and CDR2 as ANQGSEA. CDR3 region: CSAESSGNTIYF. The CDR3 DNA is TGCAGCGCCGAGAGCTCTGGAAACACCATATATTTT. Using reference TRBV29-1 and TRBJ1-3 for the parts outside the CDR3, the full variable domain is SAVISQKPSRDICQRGTSLTIQCQVDSQVTMMFWYRQQPGQSLTLIATANQGSEATYESGFVIDKFPISRPNLTFSTLTVSNMSPEDSSIYLCSAESSGNTIYFGEGSWLTVV.

This chain joins TRBV10-2 and TRBJ2-1; 9 bases are a match to TRBD1. CDR3 length: 16 amino acids. Germline V gene data show CDR1 as WSHSY and CDR2 as SAAADI. J gave up 0 bases and V 3 bases, and 3 bases lay outside the gene matches. The CDR3 here is CASSDSGQGSYNEQFF. Here the CDR3 DNA reads TGCGCCAGCAGTGATTCGGGACAGGGCTCCTACAATGAGCAGTTCTTC.

DNA for the CDR3: TGTGCCAGCAGTGGGGACCCCGGACCCAATCAGCCCCAGCATTTT. It yields the protein CASSGDPGPNQPQHF. The V gene is TRBV6-1, the J gene TRBJ1-5, with D perhaps matching TRBD1 (5 bases). This CDR3 has 15 amino acids. Between the trimmed V and J ends, which lost 4 bases and 3 bases, there was a span of 13 bases. Germline CDR1 MNHNS, CDR2 SASEGT.

As to this clone: Other DNA sequences in the same sample also yield this CDR3. The chain carries TRBV5-1 and TRBJ2-2; 8 bases fit TRBD1. After removal of 4 bases from V and 1 base from J, the junction contained 3 bases not matched to a gene. CDR3 length equals 15 residues. Germline assignment: CDR1 SGHRS and CDR2 YFSETQ. This chain's CDR3 is CASSLGTGNTGELFF. As DNA, the CDR3 is TGCGCCAGCAGCCTTGGGACAGGGAACACCGGGGAGCTGTTTTTT.

CDR3: CASTTRASNEQFF. The CDR3 DNA reads TGTGCCAGCACCACTAGAGCTAGCAATGAGCAGTTCTTC. This sequence joins TRBV27 and TRBJ2-1, with a weak D call TRBD2 (5 bases). This CDR3 is built from 13 residues. V dropped 7 bases and J dropped 6 bases, with 13 bases sitting between them. Germline V gene lookup returns CDR1 MNHEY and CDR2 SMNVEV (reference sequence).

A word on this clone: This same CDR3 is encoded by further DNA sequences in the sample. Written as DNA, the CDR3 is TGCGCCAGCAGCTCCGACGGGAGCTCCTACAATGAGCAGTTCTTC. Translating gives CASSSDGSSYNEQFF. This chain links TRBV5-1 with TRBJ2-1, with D tentatively TRBD2 (6 bases). In germline, CDR1 is SGHRS, CDR2 YFSETQ. The germline V and J ends were trimmed by 3 bases and 0 bases, with 10 bases remaining between them. This CDR3 has 15 residues. The entire variable domain, with the rest obtained from reference TRBV5-1 and TRBJ2-1, is as follows: KAGVTQTPRYLIKTRGQQVTLSCSPISGHRSVSWYQQTPGQGLQFLFEYFSETQRNKGNFPGRFSGRQFSNSRSEMNVSTLELGDSALYLCASSSDGSSYNEQFFGPGTRLTVL.

The genes are TRBV6-1 and TRBJ1-4; no clear D gene. The CDR3 runs 13 residues. V was pared by 5 bases and J by 11 bases, with 15 bases between. CDR1 MNHNS and CDR2 SASEGT come from the germline V gene. The CDR3 DNA reads as TGTGCCAGCAGTAATCCTTATTTGGAGAAACTGTTTTTT. Translating it yields CASSNPYLEKLFF.

This clone was counted once. V and J are TRBV5-8 and TRBJ2-5, with TRBD2 identical over 9 bases. Germline values: CDR1 SGHTS, CDR2 YDEGEE. V was clipped by 0 bases and J by 9 bases; unmatched bases: 9. The CDR3 totals 15 residues. The CDR3 spells CASSLDASGIEAQYF. CDR3 sequence (DNA): TGTGCCAGCAGCTTGGATGCTAGCGGGATCGAGGCCCAGTACTTC.

This chain connects TRBV15 to TRBJ2-4; TRBD2 matches at 8 bases. Germline V gene sequence: CDR1 LNHNV, CDR2 YYDKDF (reference sequence). The CDR3 is made up of 17 amino acids. With V trimmed by 0 bases and J by 3 bases, 7 bases remained unmatched. The chain's CDR3 is CATSRDPGGGGKNIQYF. DNA for the CDR3: TGTGCCACCAGCAGAGACCCCGGGGGGGGAGGCAAAAACATTCAGTACTTC. The complete variable domain, with remaining parts taken from reference TRBV15 and TRBJ2-4, reads DAMVIQNPRYQVTQFGKPVTLSCSQTLNHNVMYWYQQKSSQAPKLLFHYYDKDFNNEADTPDNFQSRRPNTSFCFLDIRSPGLGDTAMYLCATSRDPGGGGKNIQYFGAGTRLSVL.

This chain joins TRBV6-1 and TRBJ2-7, with D possibly being TRBD2 (6 bases). CDR1 and CDR2 (germline): MNHNS, SASEGT. This CDR3 has 13 amino acids. Deletions cut 3 bases from V and 9 bases from J, with 15 bases between. As DNA, the CDR3 is TGTGCCAGCAGTGAGGCAGGGACTTTCGGGCAGTACTTC. Amino acids: CASSEAGTFGQYF.

V and J are TRBV10-1 and TRBJ2-1, with 7 bases fitting TRBD2. With V trimmed by 4 bases and J by 4 bases, 7 bases remained unmatched. The length of the CDR3 is 15 residues. CDR1 and CDR2 from the germline V gene are WNHNN and SYGVQD (reference sequence). This chain's CDR3 is CASSVGGLGYNEQFF. For the CDR3, the DNA is TGCGCCAGCAGTGTGGGAGGACTAGGATACAATGAGCAGTTCTTC.

This sequence joins TRBV6-6 and TRBJ1-1, with TRBD1 matching 8 bases. V was clipped by 8 bases and J by 0 bases; unmatched bases: 2. This CDR3 region has 13 residues. Per the germline V gene, CDR1 is MNHNY and CDR2 is SVGAGI (reference sequence). The CDR3 nucleotides are TGTGCCAGCGCGGGACAGGTGAACACTGAAGCTTTCTTT. This codes for CASAGQVNTEAFF.

V and J are TRBV5-1 and TRBJ2-7; weak D call: TRBD1 (7 bases). Between the trimmed V and J ends, which lost 0 bases and 0 bases, there was a span of 13 bases. The CDR3 has 16 amino acids. Per germline, CDR1 SGHRS and CDR2 YFSETQ. The CDR3 here is CASSLDGQEGSYEQYF. DNA for the CDR3: TGCGCCAGCAGCTTGGATGGACAGGAGGGCTCCTACGAGCAGTACTTC.